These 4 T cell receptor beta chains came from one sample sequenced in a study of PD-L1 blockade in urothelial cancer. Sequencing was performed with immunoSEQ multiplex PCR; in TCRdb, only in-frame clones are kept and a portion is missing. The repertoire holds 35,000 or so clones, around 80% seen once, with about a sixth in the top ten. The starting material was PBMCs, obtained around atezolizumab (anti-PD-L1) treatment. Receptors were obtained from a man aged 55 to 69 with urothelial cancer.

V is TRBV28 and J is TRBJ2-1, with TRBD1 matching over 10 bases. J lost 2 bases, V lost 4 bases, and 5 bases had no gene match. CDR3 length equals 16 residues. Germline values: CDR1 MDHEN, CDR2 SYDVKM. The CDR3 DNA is TGTGCCAGCAGTTCCGCCGGGACAGGGGCCTACAATGAGCAGTTCTTC. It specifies CASSSAGTGAYNEQFF. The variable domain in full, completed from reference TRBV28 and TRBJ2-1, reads DVKVTQSSRYLVKRTGEKVFLECVQDMDHENMFWYRQDPGLGLRLIYFSYDVKMKEKGDIPEGYSVSREKKERFSLILESASTNQTSMYLCASSSAGTGAYNEQFFGPGTRLTVL.

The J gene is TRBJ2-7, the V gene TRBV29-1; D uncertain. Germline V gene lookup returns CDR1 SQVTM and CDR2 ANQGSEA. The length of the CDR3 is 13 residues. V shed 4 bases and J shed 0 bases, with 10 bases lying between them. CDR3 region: CSVVAASSYEQYF. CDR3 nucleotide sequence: TGCAGCGTTGTTGCGGCTAGCTCCTACGAGCAGTACTTC.

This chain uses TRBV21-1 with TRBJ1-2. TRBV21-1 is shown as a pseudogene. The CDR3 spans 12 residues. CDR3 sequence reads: CASSASNYGYTF. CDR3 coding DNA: TGTGCCAGCAGCGCGTCTAACTATGGCTACACCTTC.

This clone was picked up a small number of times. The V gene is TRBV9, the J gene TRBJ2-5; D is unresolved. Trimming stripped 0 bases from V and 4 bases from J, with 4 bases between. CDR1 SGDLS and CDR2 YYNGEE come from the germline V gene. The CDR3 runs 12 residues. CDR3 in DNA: TGTGCCAGCAGCGTAGGAGCAGAGACCCAGTACTTC. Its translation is CASSVGAETQYF.